This T cell receptor beta chain was retrieved from a study of T cells expressing NK-cell markers. About the study: Within the sequenced cohort of eight donors, seven exhibited HCMV seropositivity and one was seronegative. Study conclusions and caveats: The CD3+CD56-NKG2C+ fraction of several donors was likewise dominated by these clonotypes. What remained unclear was the HCMV specificity of expanded NKG2C+ T cell clones.

The length of the CDR3 is 16 residues. The germline V gene encodes CDR1 MNHEY and CDR2 SMNVEV (reference sequence). The cDNA for TCR beta came from 5'RACE template switching with UMIs. From its re-call of the 5' RACE reads, TCRdb lists each CDR3 protein once, without DNA. The data show some 300,000 distinct CDR3 sequences, and the top ten clones hold approximately 0.39%. As for this clonotype: The antigen remains undetermined.

The receptor was derived from a man in his late teens or twenties in good health. The source material was blood T cells: a sorted CD56 or NKG2C T cell subset, CD4+ or CD8+ T cells, or bulk PBMC T cells (not recorded which). V usage is TRBV27 and J usage is TRBJ1-1; TCRdb outputs TRBD1, but without DNA this stays unchecked. The CDR3 region is CASSLETGTWHTEAFF.